This T cell receptor (beta chain) was found in a study of T cells in women clearing cervical HPV infection. About the research overall: Blood came at first lesion visit for cases, post-clearance for controls. Study results and limitations: Associations may precede or follow infection; HPV-specific or memory T cells were not isolated. Controls had more TRBV6-7 (approximately 0.16%) than cases (about 0.11%).

Regarding this clone: Its cognate antigen is unknown. The read ends 3 residues shy of where the CDR3 ends; the end is completed using the germline J gene.

CDR3 size: 15 residues. The V gene's germline CDR1 is LNHDA and CDR2 SQIVND (reference sequence). V shed 6 bases, J shed 2 bases, and the junction held 8 bases outside the gene matches. Produced via immunoSEQ multiplex PCR; TCRdb's table is partial and in-frame only. This repertoire includes around 17,000 clones. The J gene is TRBJ2-3, the V gene TRBV19; 7 nucleotides agree with TRBD2. Sequenced: blood buffy coat. The clonotype originates from a woman aged 18-70 years with a cervical HPV16 infection that either progressed to CIN3+ or cleared (not recorded which). The CDR3 region is CASSDPGLSTDTQYF. The sequenced part of the CDR3 DNA is TGTGCCAGTAGCGACCCGGGACTATCCACAGATACG.